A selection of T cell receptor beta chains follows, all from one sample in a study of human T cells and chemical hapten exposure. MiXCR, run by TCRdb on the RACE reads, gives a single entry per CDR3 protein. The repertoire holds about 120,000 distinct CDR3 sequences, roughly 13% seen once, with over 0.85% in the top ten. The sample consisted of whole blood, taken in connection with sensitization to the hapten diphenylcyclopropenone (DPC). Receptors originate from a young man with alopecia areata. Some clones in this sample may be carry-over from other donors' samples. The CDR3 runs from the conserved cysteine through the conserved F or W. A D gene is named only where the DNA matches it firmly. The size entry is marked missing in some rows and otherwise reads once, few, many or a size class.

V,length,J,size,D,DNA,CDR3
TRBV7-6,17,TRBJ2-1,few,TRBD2,TGTGCCAGCAGCTTAACTAGCGGGGGGGCAACCTACAATGAGCAGTTCTTC,CASSLTSGGATYNEQFF
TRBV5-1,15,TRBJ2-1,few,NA,TGCGCCAGCAGTTCCCGGGACGAAAGCTACAATGAGCAGTTCTTC,CASSSRDESYNEQFF
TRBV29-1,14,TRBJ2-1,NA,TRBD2,TGCAGCGTTCCAAGGACTAGCAGGTACAATGAGCAGTTCTTC,CSVPRTSRYNEQFF
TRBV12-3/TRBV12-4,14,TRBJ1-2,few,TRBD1,TGTGCCAGCAGCCACTATCAGGGGGACTATGGCTACACCTTC,CASSHYQGDYGYTF
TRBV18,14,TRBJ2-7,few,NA,TGTGCCAGCTCACCACTACAGGGAAGGAACGAGCAGTACTTC,CASSPLQGRNEQYF
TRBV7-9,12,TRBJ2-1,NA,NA,TGTGCCAGCAGTCCCAATGGGCCCGAGCAGTTCTTC,CASSPNGPEQFF
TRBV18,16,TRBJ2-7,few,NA,TGTGCCAGCTCACCACACCCCCCAGGGAGTATGTACGAGCAGTACTTC,CASSPHPPGSMYEQYF
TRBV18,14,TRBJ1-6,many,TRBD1,TGTGCCAGCTCACCGGGACAGGGCCCTTCACCCCTCCACTTT,CASSPGQGPSPLHF
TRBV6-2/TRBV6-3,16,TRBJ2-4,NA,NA,TGTGCCAGCAGCCGAGGACAGCTACTAGCCAAAAACATTCAGTACTTC,CASSRGQLLAKNIQYF
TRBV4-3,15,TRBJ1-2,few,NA,TGCGCCAGCAGCCCGACCGGGACAAGCGACTATGGCTACACCTTC,CASSPTGTSDYGYTF
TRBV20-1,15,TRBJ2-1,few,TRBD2,TGCAGTGCTAAAGAGTCCGGGACTAGCATCAATGAGCAGTTCTTC,CSAKESGTSINEQFF
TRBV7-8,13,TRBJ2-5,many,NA,TGTGCCAGCAGCTTAGGAGAGGTAGAGGGGGAGTACTTC,CASSLGEVEGEYF
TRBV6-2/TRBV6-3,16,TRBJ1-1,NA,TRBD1,TGTGCCAGCCGGTTGTGGGACAGAAGGTTTAACACTGAAGCTTTCTTT,CASRLWDRRFNTEAFF
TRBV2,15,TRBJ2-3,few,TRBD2,TGTGCCAGCAGGGGACTAGCGGGGTATACAGATACGCAGTATTTT,CASRGLAGYTDTQYF
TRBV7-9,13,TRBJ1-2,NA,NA,TGTGCCAGCAGCCTCGACGGCCTCTATGGCTACACCTTC,CASSLDGLYGYTF
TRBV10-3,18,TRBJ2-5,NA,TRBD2,TGTGCCATCAGTGAGCGACTAGCGGGGGAGTTAAAACAAGAGACCCAGTACTTC,CAISERLAGELKQETQYF
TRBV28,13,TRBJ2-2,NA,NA,TGTGCCAGCAGACAAACAGGGCCCGGGGAGCTGTTTTTT,CASRQTGPGELFF
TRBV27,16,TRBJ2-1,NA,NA,TGTGCCAGCGGGTTTCTGGACCTGCGAGCCTACAATGAGCAGTTCTTC,CASGFLDLRAYNEQFF
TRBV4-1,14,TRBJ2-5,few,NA,TGCGCCAGCAGCCCCGGGGGCTACCAAGAGACCCAGTACTTC,CASSPGGYQETQYF
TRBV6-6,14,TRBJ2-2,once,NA,TGTGCCAGCAGTTACAGTCGGACAACCGGGGAGCTGTTTTTT,CASSYSRTTGELFF
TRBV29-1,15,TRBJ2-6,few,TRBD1,TGCAGCGTTGACGATAGGGACAGTGGGGCCAACGTCCTGACTTTC,CSVDDRDSGANVLTF
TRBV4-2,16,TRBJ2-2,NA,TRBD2,TGTGCCAGCAGCCACCAACAGCGGGGTGACACCGGGGAGCTGTTTTTT,CASSHQQRGDTGELFF
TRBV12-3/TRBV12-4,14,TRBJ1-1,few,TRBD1,TGTGCCAGCAGTTCGGGACAGATAGACACTGAAGCTTTCTTT,CASSSGQIDTEAFF
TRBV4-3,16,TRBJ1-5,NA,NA,TGCGCCAGCAGCCAAGGGACAACTTATAGCAATCAGCCCCAGCATTTT,CASSQGTTYSNQPQHF
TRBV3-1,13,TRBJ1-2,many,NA,TGTGCCAGCAGCCAAGACAGGGGTTATGGCTACACCTTC,CASSQDRGYGYTF
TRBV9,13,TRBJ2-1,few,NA,TGTGCCAGCAGCGTAGTAGGCTCTCTAAGGCAGTTCTTC,CASSVVGSLRQFF
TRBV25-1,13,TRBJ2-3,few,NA,TGTGCCAGCAGACCTACGAGCACAGATACGCAGTATTTT,CASRPTSTDTQYF
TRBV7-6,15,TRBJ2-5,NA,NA,TGTGCCAGCAGCTTACCCATGCCGAGCGGGGAGACCCAGTACTTC,CASSLPMPSGETQYF
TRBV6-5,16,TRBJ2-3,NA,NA,TGTGCCAGCAGTTACGATAGGTTGACCCAGACAGATACGCAGTATTTT,CASSYDRLTQTDTQYF
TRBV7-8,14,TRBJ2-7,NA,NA,TGTGCCAGCAGCTTATCAGGCGCAGGGTACGAGCAGTACTTC,CASSLSGAGYEQYF
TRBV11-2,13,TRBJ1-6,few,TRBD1,TGTGCCAGCAGCTTTCGGGACAGTTCACCCCTCCACTTT,CASSFRDSSPLHF
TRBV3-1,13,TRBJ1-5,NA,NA,TGTGCCAGCAGCCAAGAAGGGGGTCAGCCCCAGCATTTT,CASSQEGGQPQHF
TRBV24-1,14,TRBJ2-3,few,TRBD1,TGTGCCACCAGTGATCCTACAGGGGAGGATACGCAGTATTTT,CATSDPTGEDTQYF
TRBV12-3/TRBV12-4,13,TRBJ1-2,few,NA,TGTGCCAGCAGTTTTTGGGGTTCCGATGGCTACACCTTC,CASSFWGSDGYTF
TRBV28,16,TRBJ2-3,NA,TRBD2,TGTGCCAGCAGTCCTCCTAGCGGGGGGGATCGGAATACGCAGTATTTT,CASSPPSGGDRNTQYF
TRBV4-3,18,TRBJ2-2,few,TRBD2,TGCGCCAGCAGCCAAGATGGGAGGGTACCGACGAACACCGGGGAGCTGTTTTTT,CASSQDGRVPTNTGELFF
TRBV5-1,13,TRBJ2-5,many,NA,TGCGCCAGCAGCTTCCGGGGCAAAGAGACCCAGTACTTC,CASSFRGKETQYF